The rows below give T cell receptor beta chains drawn from one sample of a study of monozygotic twins with inflammatory bowel disease. TCRdb re-analyzed the 5' RACE reads; it lists each CDR3 protein once, without DNA. This sample's table has about 380,000 distinct CDR3 sequences. The sequenced material came from blood. The receptors originated from a human donor with ulcerative colitis or Crohn's disease, or a healthy co-twin of an affected twin (not recorded which). Both conserved end residues are part of each CDR3.

TRBV20-1	TRBJ2-7	CSARPFNYEQYF
TRBV20-1	TRBJ2-1	CSAYMRGADGEQFF
TRBV20-1	TRBJ2-5	CSANRVRETQYF
TRBV5-1	TRBJ1-1	CASAPQGYTEAFF
TRBV25-1	TRBJ2-3	CASSEYPRSTDTQYF
TRBV15	TRBJ1-5	CATSNRLGNQPQHF
TRBV12-5	TRBJ2-1	CASANQYNEQFF
TRBV7-9	TRBJ1-1	CASSSTDRIVKYAEAFF
TRBV11-2	TRBJ1-2	CASSSRGHGYTF
TRBV6-5	TRBJ2-1	CASSYSNPAIEQFF
TRBV29-1	TRBJ2-1	CSVASGGGWSHNEQFF
TRBV7-2	TRBJ2-5	CASTFATRAETQYF
TRBV25-1	TRBJ1-1	CASSAGGGNTEAFF
TRBV9	TRBJ2-3	CASSAGDTDTQYF
TRBV3-1	TRBJ2-1	CASSLTSGGHNEQFF
TRBV6-5	TRBJ2-7	CASTFLGGVEQYF
TRBV11-1	TRBJ2-1	CASSLVATRSYNEQFF
TRBV24-1	TRBJ2-5	CATSGLSTGYGQETQYF
TRBV20-1	TRBJ2-6	CSAKQPGSGANVLTF
TRBV29-1	TRBJ1-4	CSVGRGEKLFF
TRBV5-1	TRBJ1-2	CASSLGQGNGYTF
TRBV10-3	TRBJ1-1	CAIRVPASTAAFF
TRBV29-1	TRBJ2-2	CSVEGALSPGELFF
TRBV29-1	TRBJ2-3	CSVETLAGASTDTQYF
TRBV7-2	TRBJ2-5	CASSRLAGVYQETQYF
TRBV6-1	TRBJ2-1	CANSQRHGTVNNEQFF
TRBV5-1	TRBJ2-5	CASRSGRVQETQYF
TRBV20-1	TRBJ1-1	CSARLSGGAWVGGTEAFF
TRBV28	TRBJ2-3	CASRTGTGVTDTQYF
TRBV7-9	TRBJ1-1	CASSFRDRGRRDTEAFF
TRBV9	TRBJ2-7	CASSVGLATEQYF
TRBV6-2/TRBV6-3	TRBJ2-3	CASRPRPGLVTDTQYF
TRBV11-2	TRBJ2-5	CASSLDTSETQYF
TRBV6-1	TRBJ1-6	CASSLRPHISSYNSPLHF
TRBV6-1	TRBJ1-6	CASMPTGESPLHF
TRBV5-1	TRBJ2-2	CASSSNGANQELFF
TRBV5-4	TRBJ2-5	CASRPGTGSQTQYF
TRBV20-1	TRBJ2-3	CSARDRARYTDTQYF
TRBV5-1	TRBJ2-5	CASSLVQEIQYF
TRBV12-3/TRBV12-4	TRBJ2-7	CASSPWRGTGGNEQYF
TRBV7-9	TRBJ2-1	CASSSIGADSYNEQFF
TRBV7-2	TRBJ2-1	CASSITSGPYNEQFF
TRBV7-9	TRBJ1-4	CASSLMAGSTNEKLFF
TRBV6-1	TRBJ2-3	CASRRLFPSTDTQYF
TRBV7-2	TRBJ2-4	CASSFQATSGENIQYF
TRBV20-1	TRBJ2-1	CSAPQTGRLYNEQFF
TRBV30	TRBJ1-2	CAWSVFGSQGYTF
TRBV7-9	TRBJ1-1	CASSLPVVNTEAFF